This is a list of T cell receptor beta chains from one sample in a study of blood T cell repertoires in COVID-19. The data were produced by immunoSEQ multiplex PCR, yet TCRdb's version contains in-frame clones alone and is incomplete. The sample holds about 360,000 clones, more than 75% seen once. The sample taken for sequencing was peripheral blood. These receptors were collected from a human donor in a cohort sampled during active COVID-19. Each CDR3 is given with its conserved first and last residue. The D gene is left open where the match is weak. Only some rows state a clone size, as once, few, many or a class for expanded clones.

j_call clone_size d_call v_call cdr3_aa cdr3_nt
TRBJ1-2 . . TRBV6-2/TRBV6-3 CASSLDSGRSSYGYTF TGTGCCAGCAGCTTAGATTCGGGGAGATCTTCCTATGGCTACACCTTC
TRBJ2-1 . TRBD2 TRBV28 CASNPSGYYEQFF TGTGCCAGCAATCCTAGCGGGTACTATGAGCAGTTCTTC
TRBJ1-2 . TRBD1 TRBV10-3 CAISEPPGTGNYGYTF TGTGCCATCAGTGAACCACCCGGGACAGGGAACTATGGCTACACCTTC
TRBJ2-3 . TRBD1 TRBV5-4 CASSGRTGGKDTDTQYF TGTGCCAGCAGCGGGAGGACAGGGGGCAAAGACACAGATACGCAGTATTTT
TRBJ1-2 . . TRBV10-3 CAISAGANYGYTF TGTGCCATCAGCGCCGGGGCTAACTATGGCTACACCTTC
TRBJ1-1 . . TRBV11-2 CASSLLLNTEAFF TGTGCCAGCAGCTTACTGTTGAACACTGAAGCTTTCTTT
TRBJ2-5 . TRBD2 TRBV10-2 CASSQTGTSGPGTQYF TGCGCCAGCAGTCAGACTGGGACTAGCGGACCAGGGACCCAGTACTTC
TRBJ1-1 once . TRBV27 CASSPPPRDTTEAFF TGTGCCAGCAGTCCCCCTCCCCGGGACACTACTGAAGCTTTCTTT
TRBJ1-1 few . TRBV7-9 CASSPGDTEAFF TGTGCCAGCAGCCCGGGAGACACTGAAGCTTTCTTT
TRBJ2-7 . TRBD1 TRBV24-1 CATSDNQFEGRGYEQYF TGTGCCACCAGTGATAATCAGTTTGAGGGCAGGGGGTACGAGCAGTACTTC
TRBJ1-5 . . TRBV10-1 CASSESMGGHQPQHF TGCGCCAGCAGTGAGTCGATGGGGGGGCATCAGCCCCAGCATTTT
TRBJ1-5 . . TRBV7-8 CASSLVSGAYQPQHF TGTGCCAGCAGCTTAGTTTCAGGGGCCTATCAGCCCCAGCATTTT
TRBJ1-1 . . TRBV6-6 CASTQESPEAFF TGTGCCAGCACTCAGGAATCCCCTGAAGCTTTCTTT
TRBJ1-6 . . TRBV7-9 CASSSPGRNSPLHF TGTGCCAGCAGTTCACCAGGGAGGAATTCACCCCTCCACTTT
TRBJ2-7 . . TRBV3-1/TRBV3-2 CASSSSGYLGLNEQYF TGTGCCAGCAGCAGCTCAGGGTATTTGGGCCTTAACGAGCAGTACTTC
TRBJ1-6 . . TRBV4-1 CASSRGNSPLHF TGCGCCAGCAGCCGAGGGAATTCACCCCTCCACTTT
TRBJ1-1 . . TRBV15 CATSRGGAWGTEAFF TGTGCCACCAGCAGGGGGGGGGCGTGGGGCACTGAAGCTTTCTTT
TRBJ2-5 . . TRBV19 CASSIGGKQDETQYF TGTGCCAGTAGTATAGGTGGCAAACAGGACGAGACCCAGTACTTC
TRBJ1-2 . . TRBV19 CASSISAGGYGYTF TGTGCCAGTAGTATCTCAGCGGGTGGCTATGGCTACACCTTC
TRBJ2-7 . TRBD1 TRBV7-9 CASSSRDPGQENYEQYF TGTGCCAGCAGCTCCCGGGATCCGGGACAGGAGAACTACGAGCAGTACTTC
TRBJ1-1 . . TRBV7-3 CASSVTDNTEAFF TGTGCCAGCAGCGTCACAGACAACACTGAAGCTTTCTTT
TRBJ1-4 . . TRBV28 CASSLGEGGHEKLFF TGTGCCAGCAGTTTAGGGGAGGGGGGCCATGAAAAACTGTTTTTT
TRBJ1-2 . TRBD1 TRBV29-1 CSVGPTGGFGYTF TGCAGCGTTGGACCGACAGGGGGCTTTGGCTACACCTTC
TRBJ2-3 . TRBD2 TRBV6-1 CASSDGGDTQYF TGTGCCAGCAGTGACGGGGGGGATACGCAGTATTTT
TRBJ1-2 . . TRBV9 CASRSGNSRDGYTF TGTGCCAGCAGGTCCGGGAACAGTCGAGATGGCTACACCTTC
TRBJ1-3 . TRBD1 TRBV5-6 CASSFYRQGSPTIYF TGTGCCAGCAGCTTTTATAGACAGGGGAGTCCGACCATATATTTT
TRBJ2-3 . TRBD1 TRBV24-1 CATAGTGWDTQYF TGTGCCACCGCGGGGACAGGGTGGGATACGCAGTATTTT
TRBJ1-1 . TRBD1 TRBV11-2 CASSSGQGLTEAFF TGTGCCAGCAGCTCAGGACAGGGTTTAACTGAAGCTTTCTTT
TRBJ2-1 . TRBD2 TRBV6-5 CASRISSGGYNEQFF TGTGCCAGCAGAATATCTAGCGGGGGGTACAATGAGCAGTTCTTC
TRBJ2-3 . . TRBV11-1 CASSLAPGAADTQYF TGTGCCAGCAGCTTAGCCCCAGGGGCGGCAGATACGCAGTATTTT
TRBJ2-3 . TRBD1 TRBV18 CASSSRDRYTDTQYF TGTGCCAGCTCAAGCCGGGACAGGTACACAGATACGCAGTATTTT
TRBJ2-1 . . TRBV12-3/TRBV12-4 CASSSLNEQFF TGTGCCAGCAGTTCCCTCAATGAGCAGTTCTTC
TRBJ2-3 . . TRBV28 CASSPNVGEEGRF TGTGCCAGCAGTCCAAACGTAGGAGAAGAGGGTCGTTTT
TRBJ1-1 few TRBD1 TRBV19 CASSDDRGSTEAFF TGTGCCAGTAGTGACGACAGGGGATCCACTGAAGCTTTCTTT
TRBJ1-2 . . TRBV7-2 CASSLVTDYGYTF TGTGCCAGCAGCTTAGTCACGGACTATGGCTACACCTTC
TRBJ1-4 . TRBD1 TRBV3-1/TRBV3-2 CASSPWDRDEKLFF TGTGCCAGCAGCCCTTGGGACAGGGATGAAAAACTGTTTTTT
TRBJ2-3 . TRBD1 TRBV24-1 CATSDPGQGTDTQYF TGTGCCACCAGTGATCCCGGACAGGGTACAGATACGCAGTATTTT
TRBJ1-2 . . TRBV2 CASSRYGYTF TGTGCCAGCTCCAGATATGGCTACACCTTC
TRBJ2-5 . TRBD2 TRBV5-4 CATARAGPWKTQYF TGTGCCACCGCCAGAGCGGGACCATGGAAGACCCAGTACTTC
TRBJ2-1 . TRBD2 TRBV9 CASSVSGRANEQFF TGTGCCAGCAGCGTCAGCGGGAGGGCCAATGAGCAGTTCTTC
TRBJ2-2 . TRBD2 TRBV9 CASSVALAGATGELFF TGTGCCAGCAGCGTAGCACTAGCGGGGGCCACCGGGGAGCTGTTTTTT
TRBJ1-5 . . TRBV18 CASHTENRVISSRLNQPQHF TGTGCCAGCCATACGGAAAACAGGGTAATATCATCGAGATTAAATCAGCCCCAGCATTTT
TRBJ1-1 . . TRBV7-3 CASSPSGLNTEAFF TGTGCCAGCAGCCCGTCAGGGTTGAACACTGAAGCTTTCTTT
TRBJ2-3 . . TRBV9 CASSAWGTRTDTQYF TGTGCCAGCAGCGCTTGGGGGACTCGCACAGATACGCAGTATTTT
TRBJ2-3 . TRBD2 TRBV5-1 CASSLGGRAADTQYF TGCGCCAGCAGCTTGGGTGGGAGGGCCGCAGATACGCAGTATTTT
TRBJ1-2 . . TRBV6-5 CASSRDTSNYGYTF TGTGCCAGCAGCCGGGACACCTCTAACTATGGCTACACCTTC
TRBJ2-7 . . TRBV4-2 CASSTSGEQYF TGTGCCAGCAGTACCTCAGGCGAGCAGTACTTC
TRBJ2-3 . . TRBV7-8 CASRAGYTDTQYF TGTGCCAGCAGGGCGGGGTACACAGATACGCAGTATTTT
TRBJ2-2 once TRBD1 TRBV4-1 CASSPWTGINTGELFF TGCGCCAGCAGCCCGTGGACAGGGATAAACACCGGGGAGCTGTTTTTT
TRBJ2-7 . . TRBV7-2 CASSLARVDEQYF TGTGCCAGCAGCTTAGCCAGGGTGGACGAGCAGTACTTC
TRBJ2-2 . . TRBV4-1 CASSPQVVVRTGELFF TGCGCCAGCAGTCCCCAGGTGGTCGTTAGGACCGGGGAGCTGTTTTTT
TRBJ1-2 . TRBD1 TRBV5-1 CASSSTGTGSSYGYTF TGCGCCAGCAGCTCCACCGGGACAGGGAGTAGCTATGGCTACACCTTC
TRBJ1-5 . TRBD1 TRBV29-1 CSVQGDSNQPQHF TGCAGCGTACAGGGGGATAGCAATCAGCCCCAGCATTTT